This T cell receptor (beta chain) was captured in a study of T-cell memory formation after mild COVID-19. Notes on the study in general: Clones that contracted clustered mainly in CM and EM if CD4+ and in EMRA if CD8+. Among clones contracting day 15 to 85, CD4/CD8 was balanced, whereas later expanders leaned CD4+.

Concerning this clonotype: Its antigen remains unknown.

It was 5'RACE with constant-segment primers that produced the TCR alpha and TCR beta cDNA libraries, which carried sample barcodes and UMIs. One entry per CDR3 protein, called by TCRdb with MiXCR from the 5' RACE reads. The sample lists hundreds of thousands of distinct CDR3 sequences; 15% to 20% were seen once. The V gene lost 5 bases and the J gene lost 5 bases, with 16 bases spanning the gap. The CDR3 sequence is 14 residues long. Germline CDR1 SNHLY, CDR2 FYNNEI. The chain uses TRBV2 and TRBJ2-7, with D tentatively TRBD2 (7 bases). The receptor comes from an adult woman who had mild COVID-19 (a few samples of this study predate the infection). Cell type and time point are not known. Sequencing was carried out using PBMCs or a T cell subset sorted from them (not recorded which). The chain's CDR3 is CASSPAGGRNEQYF. CDR3 DNA: TGTGCCAGCAGTCCCGCCGGGGGGCGTAACGAGCAGTACTTC.